The source of this T cell receptor beta chain is a study of cytomegalovirus exposure and HLA in healthy donors. Study context: Of more than 350 genotyped donors, approximately 80% clustered with self-reported Caucasian donors. Study observations and caveats: Presence/absence analyses supposed approximately even sequencing depth among donors. Some highly shared sequence variants likely arose as a pipeline artifact.

This clone appeared once. What it binds is unknown. The PCR ran on 60 Vbeta and 13 Jbeta primers. The data were produced by immunoSEQ multiplex PCR, yet TCRdb's version contains in-frame clones alone and is incomplete. The repertoire consists of about 150,000 clones, with 80% occurring once and the leading ten covering more than 10%. The CDR3 runs to 17 residues. CDR1 and CDR2 from the germline V gene are PRHDT and FYEKMQ (reference sequence). J gave up 2 bases and V 4 bases, and 9 bases lay outside the gene matches. This TCR derives from a man between 25 and 39 years old in good health and CMV-seropositive. Sequenced material: PBMCs. V and J are TRBV13 and TRBJ2-7; 12 nucleotides agree with TRBD2. The chain's CDR3 is CASSSYRLAGGTYEQYF. The CDR3 region has the DNA TGTGCCAGCAGCTCATATCGCCTAGCGGGGGGGACCTACGAGCAGTACTTC.